This section outlines one T cell receptor beta chain sequence together with its context. The antigen remains undetermined. MiXCR, run by TCRdb on the RT-PCR reads, gives a single entry per CDR3 protein. The profile shows around 520,000 distinct CDR3 sequences, about 25% of them singletons. The source of the sample is a study of response to subunit inactivated influenza vaccine. Whole-study results and caveats: It was the authors' suggestion that each seasonal influenza vaccination recruits few new T cells.

V lost 5 bases, J lost 5 bases, and 13 bases stayed unmatched. CDR3 size: 18 residues. Per the germline V gene, CDR1 is DFQATT and CDR2 is SNEGSKA (reference sequence). This chain links TRBV20-1 with TRBJ2-1, with TRBD2 matching 15 bases. The sequencing used CD4+ T cells sorted from PBMCs, collected less than 6 days after vaccination. The TCR sequence derives from a man aged 50 to 60 who received an inactivated influenza vaccine. The CDR3 sequence is CSAERGGLAGGPNNEQFF. As DNA, the CDR3 is TGCAGTGCTGAGAGGGGGGGACTAGCGGGAGGCCCGAACAATGAGCAGTTCTTC.